This is a list of T cell receptor beta chains from one sample in a study of blood T cell repertoires in COVID-19. Sequenced by immunoSEQ multiplex PCR; TCRdb stores in-frame clones only, minus some. The sample yields 200,000 to 250,000 clones, around 83% seen once. Input material: peripheral blood. The receptors were sampled from a woman aged 40-49 years who had recovered from COVID-19. The CDR3 runs from the conserved cysteine through the conserved F or W. D genes are given only for firm matches. Where a row states a size, it is once, few, many or the class of an expanded clone; other rows omit it.

j_call: TRBJ1-2; d_call: TRBD1; clone_size: -; v_call: TRBV5-1; cdr3_nt: TGCGCCAGCAGCCCAGGACAGGATTATGGCTACACCTTC; cdr3_aa: CASSPGQDYGYTF
j_call: TRBJ2-3; d_call: -; clone_size: -; v_call: TRBV19; cdr3_nt: TGTGCCAGTAGTACGGGACTCTTCGATACGCAGTATTTT; cdr3_aa: CASSTGLFDTQYF
j_call: TRBJ1-1; d_call: TRBD1; clone_size: -; v_call: TRBV6-2/TRBV6-3; cdr3_nt: TGTGCCAGCAGTTATCCCCGGGACAGGGTGTTAGACACTGAAGCTTTCTTT; cdr3_aa: CASSYPRDRVLDTEAFF
j_call: TRBJ1-4; d_call: TRBD1; clone_size: -; v_call: TRBV7-9; cdr3_nt: TGTGCCAGCAGCCCCCGACAGACAGGGGAGAATGAAAAACTGTTTTTT; cdr3_aa: CASSPRQTGENEKLFF
j_call: TRBJ2-3; d_call: TRBD2; clone_size: -; v_call: TRBV10-3; cdr3_nt: TGTGCCATCAGTCCCACTAGCGGGGGGATGACAGATACGCAGTATTTT; cdr3_aa: CAISPTSGGMTDTQYF
j_call: TRBJ1-4; d_call: -; clone_size: -; v_call: TRBV7-2; cdr3_nt: TGTGCCAGCAGCTTAGGGGCCAGGCGTCGGGGGACTAATGAAAAACTGTTTTTT; cdr3_aa: CASSLGARRRGTNEKLFF
j_call: TRBJ2-3; d_call: -; clone_size: -; v_call: TRBV5-6; cdr3_nt: TGTGCCAGCAGCTTGGCCCTACTAGCCAGCACAGATACGCAGTATTTT; cdr3_aa: CASSLALLASTDTQYF
j_call: TRBJ2-3; d_call: -; clone_size: few; v_call: TRBV14; cdr3_nt: TGTGCCAGCAGCCAGCTGAGGAGCACAGATACGCAGTATTTT; cdr3_aa: CASSQLRSTDTQYF
j_call: TRBJ1-2; d_call: -; clone_size: -; v_call: TRBV16; cdr3_nt: TGTGCCAGCAGCCAAACTTCAGGATCCTATGGCTACACCTTC; cdr3_aa: CASSQTSGSYGYTF
j_call: TRBJ1-1; d_call: TRBD1; clone_size: -; v_call: TRBV19; cdr3_nt: TGTGCCAGTAGTCGCAACCGGGACAGTGAAGCTTTCTTT; cdr3_aa: CASSRNRDSEAFF
j_call: TRBJ2-5; d_call: -; clone_size: -; v_call: TRBV19; cdr3_nt: TGTGCCAGTAGTATAGTTGGGGCGCAAGAGACCCAGTACTTC; cdr3_aa: CASSIVGAQETQYF
j_call: TRBJ1-1; d_call: -; clone_size: few; v_call: TRBV12-3/TRBV12-4; cdr3_nt: TGTGCCAGCAATCCCCCAGGGGACACTGAAGCTTTCTTT; cdr3_aa: CASNPPGDTEAFF
j_call: TRBJ1-2; d_call: TRBD1; clone_size: -; v_call: TRBV11-2; cdr3_nt: TGTGCCAGCACCCTTATGACAGGGGCCAACTATGGCTACACCTTC; cdr3_aa: CASTLMTGANYGYTF
j_call: TRBJ1-5; d_call: TRBD1; clone_size: -; v_call: TRBV30; cdr3_nt: TGTGCCTGGAGGGATAAGGGGGCTGGACAGCCCCAGCATTTT; cdr3_aa: CAWRDKGAGQPQHF
j_call: TRBJ1-1; d_call: -; clone_size: -; v_call: TRBV15; cdr3_nt: TGTGCCACCAGCAGAGAACAGAGCACTGAAGCTTTCTTT; cdr3_aa: CATSREQSTEAFF
j_call: TRBJ1-5; d_call: -; clone_size: -; v_call: TRBV6-5; cdr3_nt: TGTGCCAGCAGTCCAGGTGGGGGGGTTCAGCCCCAGCATTTT; cdr3_aa: CASSPGGGVQPQHF
j_call: TRBJ1-1; d_call: -; clone_size: -; v_call: TRBV28; cdr3_nt: TGTGCCATTAACAGCCAGCCCTCGAACACTGAAGCTTTCTTT; cdr3_aa: CAINSQPSNTEAFF
j_call: TRBJ1-3; d_call: -; clone_size: -; v_call: TRBV5-6; cdr3_nt: TGTGCCAGCAGCTTGGACAGAGGAAACACCATATATTTT; cdr3_aa: CASSLDRGNTIYF
j_call: TRBJ1-1; d_call: -; clone_size: -; v_call: TRBV30; cdr3_nt: TGTGCCTGCCCGAGTCTCCGGGGGGGCACCATGAACACTGAAGCTTTCTTT; cdr3_aa: CACPSLRGGTMNTEAFF
j_call: TRBJ2-1; d_call: -; clone_size: -; v_call: TRBV12-3/TRBV12-4; cdr3_nt: TGTGCCAGCAGTTTGTTCAGGGGCCGGCAGTTCTTC; cdr3_aa: CASSLFRGRQFF
j_call: TRBJ2-7; d_call: -; clone_size: -; v_call: TRBV14; cdr3_nt: TGTGCCAGCAGCCAAGGCGTGAGGTATCCCCGAGGGGGCGAGCAGTACTTC; cdr3_aa: CASSQGVRYPRGGEQYF
j_call: TRBJ1-2; d_call: -; clone_size: many; v_call: TRBV5-1; cdr3_nt: TGCGCCAGCAGGTACGGGGTGGACGATGGCTACACCTTC; cdr3_aa: CASRYGVDDGYTF
j_call: TRBJ1-1; d_call: TRBD1; clone_size: once; v_call: TRBV18; cdr3_nt: TGTGCCAGCTCACCAACAGGGGGCGCGGGGACAAACACTGAAGCTTTCTTT; cdr3_aa: CASSPTGGAGTNTEAFF
j_call: TRBJ2-7; d_call: TRBD2; clone_size: -; v_call: TRBV7-2; cdr3_nt: TGTGCCAGCAGCTTACCAGCGGGGTACGAGCAGTACTTC; cdr3_aa: CASSLPAGYEQYF
j_call: TRBJ2-7; d_call: -; clone_size: -; v_call: TRBV10-2; cdr3_nt: TGCGCCACGACTGACACAGGGAGCGAGCAGTACTTC; cdr3_aa: CATTDTGSEQYF
j_call: TRBJ2-7; d_call: -; clone_size: once; v_call: TRBV7-9; cdr3_nt: TGTGCCAGCAGCTTTGGGATCGGGAACGAGCAGTACTTC; cdr3_aa: CASSFGIGNEQYF
j_call: TRBJ1-2; d_call: -; clone_size: -; v_call: TRBV13; cdr3_nt: TGTGCCAGCAGCTTAGGCGGGGGGGTTGGCTATGGCTACACCTTC; cdr3_aa: CASSLGGGVGYGYTF
j_call: TRBJ2-5; d_call: -; clone_size: -; v_call: TRBV30; cdr3_nt: TGTGCCTGGGGACTTCGGGGGCAAGAGACCCAGTACTTC; cdr3_aa: CAWGLRGQETQYF
j_call: TRBJ2-2; d_call: TRBD2; clone_size: -; v_call: TRBV6-6; cdr3_nt: TGTGCCAGCAGTCGAGCGGGGGTGGCTGGGGAGCTGTTTTTT; cdr3_aa: CASSRAGVAGELFF
j_call: TRBJ2-1; d_call: TRBD2; clone_size: -; v_call: TRBV11-2; cdr3_nt: TGTGCCAGCAGCTTAGCCACGGGGGGCTACAATGAGCAGTTCTTC; cdr3_aa: CASSLATGGYNEQFF
j_call: TRBJ2-7; d_call: TRBD1; clone_size: -; v_call: TRBV24-1; cdr3_nt: TGTGCCACCAGTGATTCGAGCGACTCAGGACAGGGTGAGCAGTACTTC; cdr3_aa: CATSDSSDSGQGEQYF
j_call: TRBJ1-1; d_call: TRBD1; clone_size: -; v_call: TRBV5-1; cdr3_nt: TGCGCCAGCAGCCCCTTTGAGGGGGCGAGCACTGAAGCTTTCTTT; cdr3_aa: CASSPFEGASTEAFF
j_call: TRBJ2-3; d_call: TRBD1; clone_size: few; v_call: TRBV5-4; cdr3_nt: TGTGCCAGCAGCTTGGAGGGGGCTAGCACAGATACGCAGTATTTT; cdr3_aa: CASSLEGASTDTQYF
j_call: TRBJ2-1; d_call: -; clone_size: -; v_call: TRBV3-1/TRBV3-2; cdr3_nt: TGTGCCAGCAGCCAAGTACAAGCCTACAATGAGCAGTTCTTC; cdr3_aa: CASSQVQAYNEQFF
j_call: TRBJ1-3; d_call: TRBD1; clone_size: -; v_call: TRBV7-2; cdr3_nt: TGTGCCAGCAGCACTACAGGGGGCGGAAACACCATATATTTT; cdr3_aa: CASSTTGGGNTIYF
j_call: TRBJ2-1; d_call: -; clone_size: -; v_call: TRBV6-2/TRBV6-3; cdr3_nt: TGTGCCAGCAGCCAACACTACAGGGCTAAACAAAGTGAGCAGTTCTTC; cdr3_aa: CASSQHYRAKQSEQFF
j_call: TRBJ1-1; d_call: -; clone_size: once; v_call: TRBV29-1; cdr3_nt: TGCAGCGTAACGGGAGGTGAAGCTTTCTTT; cdr3_aa: CSVTGGEAFF
j_call: TRBJ2-5; d_call: -; clone_size: -; v_call: TRBV11-3; cdr3_nt: TGTGCCAGCAGCTTAGGTCCCGAGAAAAAAGAGACCCAGTACTTC; cdr3_aa: CASSLGPEKKETQYF
j_call: TRBJ2-7; d_call: -; clone_size: -; v_call: TRBV5-6; cdr3_nt: TGTGCCAGCAGCTTGTGGGGCAGGGGCAACTACGAGCAGTACTTC; cdr3_aa: CASSLWGRGNYEQYF
j_call: TRBJ2-3; d_call: -; clone_size: -; v_call: TRBV14; cdr3_nt: TGTGCCAGCAGCCAACCCGGGGGACGTGATACGCAGTATTTT; cdr3_aa: CASSQPGGRDTQYF
j_call: TRBJ2-7; d_call: TRBD2; clone_size: -; v_call: TRBV11-2; cdr3_nt: TGTGCCAGCAGCCCCCTGGCCCTAGCGGGGGGTTTAAGCTCCTACGAGCAGTACTTC; cdr3_aa: CASSPLALAGGLSSYEQYF
j_call: TRBJ2-2; d_call: -; clone_size: -; v_call: TRBV9; cdr3_nt: TGTGCCAGCAGCGCGGAGGAGGACCCGAACACCGGGGAGCTGTTTTTT; cdr3_aa: CASSAEEDPNTGELFF
j_call: TRBJ1-4; d_call: TRBD1; clone_size: -; v_call: TRBV6-5; cdr3_nt: TGTGCCAGTCTACAGGGGGTTGAGGAAAAACTGTTTTTT; cdr3_aa: CASLQGVEEKLFF
j_call: TRBJ1-6; d_call: TRBD1; clone_size: -; v_call: TRBV27; cdr3_nt: TGTGCCAGCAGTCATACAGGGGGCGGTTCACCCCTCCACTTT; cdr3_aa: CASSHTGGGSPLHF
j_call: TRBJ1-3; d_call: -; clone_size: -; v_call: TRBV5-1; cdr3_nt: TGCGCCAGCAGCGCTGGGACACTCTCTGGAAACACCATATATTTT; cdr3_aa: CASSAGTLSGNTIYF
j_call: TRBJ1-1; d_call: -; clone_size: -; v_call: TRBV5-1; cdr3_nt: TGCGCCAGCAGTTACACGTTGAACACTGAAGCTTTCTTT; cdr3_aa: CASSYTLNTEAFF
j_call: TRBJ2-7; d_call: -; clone_size: -; v_call: TRBV6-4; cdr3_nt: TGTGCCAGCAGTGAAGGATCAGGGGCCGCCTACGAGCAGTACTTC; cdr3_aa: CASSEGSGAAYEQYF
j_call: TRBJ1-2; d_call: -; clone_size: -; v_call: TRBV19; cdr3_nt: TGTGCCAGCTGGACAGCGCCTGGGGACTATGGCTACACCTTC; cdr3_aa: CASWTAPGDYGYTF
j_call: TRBJ1-1; d_call: -; clone_size: few; v_call: TRBV18; cdr3_nt: TGTGCCAGCTCACCATACGGGGTCAAAGACACTGAAGCTTTCTTT; cdr3_aa: CASSPYGVKDTEAFF
j_call: TRBJ2-7; d_call: -; clone_size: -; v_call: TRBV24-1; cdr3_nt: TGTGCCACCAGTGATCCTACAGGTCCCTACGAGCAGTACTTC; cdr3_aa: CATSDPTGPYEQYF
j_call: TRBJ2-3; d_call: -; clone_size: -; v_call: TRBV4-1; cdr3_nt: TGCGCCAGCAGCCAAGATATCGCGGGTCCTAGCACAGATACGCAGTATTTT; cdr3_aa: CASSQDIAGPSTDTQYF
j_call: TRBJ1-5; d_call: TRBD1; clone_size: once; v_call: TRBV28; cdr3_nt: TGCGCCAGCAGTTCCAACAGGGGCCAGCCCCAGCATTTT; cdr3_aa: CASSSNRGQPQHF
j_call: TRBJ2-5; d_call: TRBD1; clone_size: -; v_call: TRBV18; cdr3_nt: TGTGCCAGCTCACTTTACAGGGGAGAGACCCAGTACTTC; cdr3_aa: CASSLYRGETQYF